The present T cell receptor (beta chain) was sequenced within a study of beta chain features in type 1 diabetes. Sequenced material consisted of expressed TCRB transcripts (all of the isolated RNA was reverse transcribed). The protocol was immunoSEQ multiplex PCR, while the TCRdb copy is restricted to in-frame clones and leaves out a portion. This sample has 600,000 to 700,000 clones; roughly an eighth occur once, and the top ten carry more than 0.1%. Overall study findings and caveats: A moderate, significant TCRB CDR3 shortening appeared in type 1 diabetes across four CD4+ subsets.

A sort by CD45RO/CCR7/CD25/CD127/CD95/CD27 yielded CD4+ naive, central memory, regulatory and stem cell-like memory cells. On this clone itself: Its specificity is unknown.

The CDR3 spans 12 residues. CDR1 and CDR2 (germline): KGHSH, LQKENI. V was trimmed by 3 bases and J by 10 bases, leaving 12 bases between them. The clonotype originates from a man under 40 with type 1 diabetes. What was sequenced was naive CD4+ T cells from blood. The rearrangement uses TRBV18 and TRBJ1-1; the D is unclear. The CDR3 sequence: CASSPDREGAFF. DNA for the CDR3: TGTGCCAGCTCACCCGACCGGGAGGGAGCTTTCTTT.